This T cell receptor (beta chain) emerged from a study of spatial heterogeneity in lung cancer (dated by TCRdb to between 2018 and 2021). With regard to the full study: Beta-chain transcripts were consistently detected in greater numbers than alpha-chain transcripts, which likely reflected higher beta-chain transcript abundance. In the raw uncorrected reads, each unique combination of TCR and UMI appeared on average more than ten times. The study quantitatively compared TCR alpha and beta repertoires across multiple tumor regions, matched nontumor lung and blood in non-small cell lung cancer. Both alpha and beta chains were TCR-sequenced in samples taken at surgery, namely 220 tumor regions, fewer than 80 matched nontumor lung samples and roughly 56 PBMC samples. TCR repertoire features were related to nonsynonymous mutation counts determined by whole-exome sequencing of tumor tissue. Study-level results and caveats: Ubiquitous expanded tumor TCRs were found in blood more often at tumor resection than at routine follow-up. Additional single-cell paired TCR alpha and beta sequencing was considered necessary to confirm, at a functional level, the hypothesis that regional TCRs recognize regional mutations.

There are 15 amino acids in the CDR3, from cysteine to phenylalanine inclusive. Only CDR3 DNA is held: 45 bases, read in frame from base 1. Reading the germline V gene (reference sequence) gives CDR1 DFQATT and CDR2 SNEGSKA. V is trimmed back by 4 bases and J by 1 base, and the junction contains 4 bases that no gene match accounts for. This clonotype has a single count. Its cognate antigen has yet to be identified. Base qualities are missing; no much larger clone stands one base away. One read alone is weak evidence. The size of this beta chain means little, since it is a stray read in a library made for alpha chains. The method behind the library was 5' RACE. Sequencing took place on a NextSeq 500. In the TCR library protocol, a unique molecular identifier was attached to each TCR cDNA molecule so that PCR and sequencing errors could be corrected. The study's own analysis went as follows. Decombinator tools were used for TCR identification, UMI-based error correction and CDR3 extraction. Expanded TCRs were defined as those above a frequency of 2 per 1,000, corresponding to the top 1% of the tumor frequency distribution. Rényi diversity was computed with the R vegan package after subsampling each repertoire 100 times to 5,000 TCRs. CDR3 similarity networks were built from amino acid triplet string-kernel similarity, with CDR3s being connected when pairwise similarity was above 0.82. TCRdb ran its own pipeline on the public reads, namely fastp trimming at Q25 and MiXCR clone calling, and kept in-frame beta chains. Rows matching on CDR3 protein sequence are summarized as one entry with the most common DNA and genes. The V and J calls come from TCRdb's annotation, not from the publication. The sample has about 12,000 distinct CDR3 sequences on record, under 4% of them singletons. The ten largest clones add up to around 45% of the sample.

This specimen's time point label, per the study, means: sample taken at primary tumor resection. Whole RNA extracted from tumor and nontumor lung tissue, or from cryopreserved PBMC samples, was used for TCR sequencing without cell sorting. Samples were obtained from 72 patients with early-stage, untreated non-small cell lung cancer from the lung TRACERx cohort. A patient was chosen for TCR sequencing only when enough RNA was available from at least two tumor regions. The sequencing here drew on PBMCs, taken at surgery. The receptor was isolated from a male donor with early-stage non-small cell lung cancer. The chain uses TRBV20-1 and TRBJ1-1; 12 nucleotides in the junction match TRBD1. Here the CDR3 is given as CSAMGQGARNTEAFF. DNA sequence: TGCAGTGCTATGGGACAGGGGGCAAGGAACACTGAAGCTTTCTTT.